The rows below give T cell receptor beta chains drawn from one sample of a study of shared clonotypes between healthy human individuals. Repertoires were generated with immunoSEQ multiplex PCR, while TCRdb's copy carries only in-frame clones and drops some. The table lists around 2.1 million clones, roughly 91% of them singletons. The sequencing sample was made of naive CD8+ T cells from PBMCs. The receptors derive from a man between 18 and 29 years old in good health. Some clones in this sample may be carry-over from other donors' samples. Each CDR3 is given with its conserved first and last residue. A D gene is named only where the DNA matches it firmly. Not all rows give a size; the values are once, few, many and, for expanded clones, a class.

v_call: TRBV5-8
clone_size: .
j_call: TRBJ2-7
d_call: .
cdr3_nt: TGTGCCAGCAGCCCCCTGCAGAGCCCCTACGAGCAGTACTTC
cdr3_aa: CASSPLQSPYEQYF

v_call: TRBV28
clone_size: .
j_call: TRBJ1-1
d_call: TRBD1
cdr3_nt: TGTGCCAGCAGTTTGGACAGGATGACTGAAGCTTTCTTT
cdr3_aa: CASSLDRMTEAFF

v_call: TRBV5-1
clone_size: .
j_call: TRBJ1-5
d_call: TRBD1
cdr3_nt: TGCGCCAGCAGCTTGGGACAGGGGGCTCATCAGCCCCAGCATTTT
cdr3_aa: CASSLGQGAHQPQHF

v_call: TRBV7-2
clone_size: .
j_call: TRBJ1-1
d_call: TRBD1
cdr3_nt: TGTGCCTGGGTCGGGACAGGGGGCACTGAAGCTTTCTTT
cdr3_aa: CAWVGTGGTEAFF

v_call: TRBV7-9
clone_size: few
j_call: TRBJ1-3
d_call: TRBD1
cdr3_nt: TGTGCCAGCAGCCTCACGGACAGGGAGATATATTTT
cdr3_aa: CASSLTDREIYF

v_call: TRBV7-8
clone_size: .
j_call: TRBJ2-3
d_call: TRBD1
cdr3_nt: TGTGCCAGCAGCCCCCTTCCGGGACAGCGTAGCACAGATACGCAGTATTTT
cdr3_aa: CASSPLPGQRSTDTQYF

v_call: TRBV9
clone_size: .
j_call: TRBJ2-3
d_call: .
cdr3_nt: TGTGCCAGCAGCGGCGAGGGGGGGCTCAGGGACACAGATACGCAGTATTTT
cdr3_aa: CASSGEGGLRDTDTQYF

v_call: TRBV27
clone_size: .
j_call: TRBJ1-2
d_call: TRBD1
cdr3_nt: TGTGCCAGCAGTATAGCCGGGACAGAGGGCCCTGGCTACACCTTC
cdr3_aa: CASSIAGTEGPGYTF

v_call: TRBV6-1
clone_size: .
j_call: TRBJ2-7
d_call: TRBD2
cdr3_nt: TGTGCCAGCAGTGATCTCGAGGGAGCGGCGGGAGGGCCCCACGAGCAGTACTTC
cdr3_aa: CASSDLEGAAGGPHEQYF

v_call: TRBV28
clone_size: .
j_call: TRBJ2-7
d_call: .
cdr3_nt: TGTGCCAGCAGTTTCCCTAGGGGTATGCAGTACTTC
cdr3_aa: CASSFPRGMQYF

v_call: TRBV7-9
clone_size: .
j_call: TRBJ1-5
d_call: TRBD1
cdr3_nt: TGTGCCAGCAGCGAGGACAGGGCCTATAATAGCAATCAGCCCCAGCATTTT
cdr3_aa: CASSEDRAYNSNQPQHF

v_call: TRBV11-2
clone_size: .
j_call: TRBJ1-2
d_call: TRBD1
cdr3_nt: TGTGCCAGCAGCACACGGACAGGGCCTATTAACTATGGCTACACCTTC
cdr3_aa: CASSTRTGPINYGYTF

v_call: TRBV7-8
clone_size: .
j_call: TRBJ2-5
d_call: TRBD2
cdr3_nt: TGTGCCAGCAGCATCCGACTAGCGGGTCAAGAGACCCAGTACTTC
cdr3_aa: CASSIRLAGQETQYF